This TCR beta chain comes out of a study of CD4 T cell repertoires in COVID-19. About the research overall: Other coronavirus spike proteins restimulated relabeled CFSE-low cells expanded with IL-2 for approximately 9 days.

Only in-frame clones appear in the TCRdb table, and some are missing; sequencing was by immunoSEQ multiplex PCR. The data show some 71,000 clones, with 83% seen just once and about 0.58% held by the top ten. CDR1 SGHNT and CDR2 YYREEE come from the germline V gene (reference sequence). With 4 bases clipped from V and 4 bases from J, the junction kept 5 bases outside the gene matches. The CDR3 is 15 amino acids. This clone was detected only a few times. This TCR was sampled from a human donor who had COVID-19. The sequenced sample was CD4+ T cells from peripheral blood, obtained after recovery from COVID-19. The chain couples TRBV5-4 to TRBJ2-5; 12 nucleotides match TRBD1. CDR3: CASSGGTGGLETQYF. The CDR3 nucleotides read TGTGCCAGCAGCGGAGGGACAGGGGGCCTAGAGACCCAGTACTTC.